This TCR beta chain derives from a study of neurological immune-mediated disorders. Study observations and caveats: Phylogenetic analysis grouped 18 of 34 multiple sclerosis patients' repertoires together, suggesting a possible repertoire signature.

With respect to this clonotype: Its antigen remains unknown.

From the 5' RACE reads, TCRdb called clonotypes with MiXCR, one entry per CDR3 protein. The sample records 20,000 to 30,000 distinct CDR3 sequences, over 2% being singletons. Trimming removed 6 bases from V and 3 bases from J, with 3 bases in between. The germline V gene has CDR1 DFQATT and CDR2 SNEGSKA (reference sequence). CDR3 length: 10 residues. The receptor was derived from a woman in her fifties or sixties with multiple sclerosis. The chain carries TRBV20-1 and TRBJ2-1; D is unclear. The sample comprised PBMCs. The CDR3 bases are TGCAGTGCACTCTACAATGAGCAGTTCTTC. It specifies CSALYNEQFF.